This T cell receptor (beta chain) was found in a study of blood T cell repertoires in COVID-19. For the study at large: From the United States, Italy and Spain came samples of acute and convalescent COVID-19.

Under the authors' procedure: Estimates of nucleated cell counts were drawn from the amplification of reference gene primers. Assay used: immunoSEQ multiplex PCR; TCRdb lists only in-frame clones, some missing. Clone size and the V and J calls come from that table; the DNA yielded D and trimming. In the table there are about 160,000 clones, roughly 85% of which are singletons. The sample taken for sequencing was peripheral blood. This TCR was sampled from a man in his forties with acute or convalescent COVID-19.

CDR3 region: CASSLRQGVGYTF. CDR3 nucleotides: TGTGCCAGCAGCCTGAGACAGGGAGTTGGCTACACCTTC. The rearrangement uses TRBV14 and TRBJ1-2, with 7 bases matching TRBD1. The CDR3 covers 13 residues. Trimming removed 4 bases from V and 7 bases from J; junction bases left unmatched: 6. Germline V CDR1 and CDR2: SGHDN, FVKESK.